This TCR beta chain came from a study of blood T cell repertoires in COVID-19. Assay: immunoSEQ multiplex PCR; the TCRdb copy retains only in-frame clones and omits some. The data show fewer than 85,000 clones, over 80% seen once. Germline-derived CDR1 and CDR2 are MNHEY and SMNVEV (reference sequence). CDR3 length: 16 residues. Trimming stripped 5 bases from V and 1 base from J, with 18 bases between. This clonotype was obtained from a man between 50 and 59 years old with active COVID-19. The chain couples TRBV27 to TRBJ2-7; D not resolved. Sequencing was done on a sample of peripheral blood. The CDR3 spells CASSPLSVSPSYEQYF. The CDR3 nucleotides are TGTGCCAGCAGTCCCCTATCGGTGAGTCCTTCCTACGAGCAGTACTTC.